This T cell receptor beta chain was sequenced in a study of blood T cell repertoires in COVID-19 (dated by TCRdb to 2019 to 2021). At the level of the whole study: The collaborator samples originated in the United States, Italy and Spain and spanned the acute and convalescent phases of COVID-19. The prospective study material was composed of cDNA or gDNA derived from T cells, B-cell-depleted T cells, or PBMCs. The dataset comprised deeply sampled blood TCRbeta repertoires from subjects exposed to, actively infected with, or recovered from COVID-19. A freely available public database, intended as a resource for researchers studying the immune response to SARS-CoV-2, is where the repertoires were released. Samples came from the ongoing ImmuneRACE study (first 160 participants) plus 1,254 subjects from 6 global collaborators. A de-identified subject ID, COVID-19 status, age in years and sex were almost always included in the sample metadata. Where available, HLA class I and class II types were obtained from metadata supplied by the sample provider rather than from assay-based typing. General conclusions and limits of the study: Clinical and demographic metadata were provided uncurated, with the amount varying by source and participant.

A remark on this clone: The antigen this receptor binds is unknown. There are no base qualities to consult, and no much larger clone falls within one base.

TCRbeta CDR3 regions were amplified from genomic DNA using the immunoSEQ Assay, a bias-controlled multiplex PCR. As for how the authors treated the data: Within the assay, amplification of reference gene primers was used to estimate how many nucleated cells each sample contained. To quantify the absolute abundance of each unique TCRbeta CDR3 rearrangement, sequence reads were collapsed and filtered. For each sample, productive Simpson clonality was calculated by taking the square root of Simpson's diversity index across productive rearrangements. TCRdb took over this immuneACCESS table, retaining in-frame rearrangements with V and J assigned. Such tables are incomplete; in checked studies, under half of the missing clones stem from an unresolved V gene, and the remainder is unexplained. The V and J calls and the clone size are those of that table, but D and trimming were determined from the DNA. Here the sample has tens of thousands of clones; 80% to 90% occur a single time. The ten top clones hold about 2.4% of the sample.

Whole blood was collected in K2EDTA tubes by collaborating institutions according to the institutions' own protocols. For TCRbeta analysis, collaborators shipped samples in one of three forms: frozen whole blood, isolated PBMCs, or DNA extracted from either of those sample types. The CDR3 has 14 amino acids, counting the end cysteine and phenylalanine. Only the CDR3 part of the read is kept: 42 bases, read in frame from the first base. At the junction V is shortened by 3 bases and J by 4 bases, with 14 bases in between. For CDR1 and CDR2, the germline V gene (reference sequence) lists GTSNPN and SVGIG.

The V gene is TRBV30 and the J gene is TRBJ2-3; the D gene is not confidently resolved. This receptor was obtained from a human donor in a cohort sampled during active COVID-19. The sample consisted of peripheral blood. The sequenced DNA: TGTGCCTGGAGGTCCTTGAGGATCCCAGATACGCAGTATTTT. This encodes CAWRSLRIPDTQYF.